This T cell receptor beta chain derives from a study of naive and memory T cell subsets (dated by TCRdb to the late 2010s). At the level of the whole study: An open-source, UMI-based TCR alpha and beta sequencing pipeline was applied to sorted naive and memory peripheral blood T cell subsets. RNA was DNase-treated and reverse transcribed with TCR constant-region primers, mostly using SuperScript III. Complete agreement was observed between the functional CMV T cell responses and the IgG serology results. Points the paper makes about the study in general: RNA-based TCR counts may be affected by expression changes linked to T cell activation and differentiation. The abundance of TCRs followed a power law with an exponent that differed between naive and memory subsets yet stayed consistent across the three individuals. The repertoire findings for the naive and memory subsets could not be validated against a ground truth because none was available. Once error correction was done, more than 90% of naive TCR sequences showed up just once, which made the naive abundance distributions much steeper than those of the memory subsets. In both CD4 and CD8 cells, the Gini index increased while Shannon and inverse Simpson diversity decreased from naive through CM, EM and EMRA. Clonotypes were defined as single alpha or beta chain sequences, not paired alpha/beta receptors. A few larger clonotypes were present in naive repertoires, particularly the CD8 repertoires, and these clonotypes were possibly memory cells re-expressing CD45RA.

From the second PCR step onward, the TCR alpha chain libraries and the TCR beta chain libraries were amplified separately. CMV status of each donor was established by measuring IFNgamma production from CD4+ T cells after fresh PBMCs were stimulated overnight with CMV viral lysate. Miltenyi beads were used first to positively select CD4 T cells, and CD8 T cells were then positively selected from the CD4-negative fraction. After staining for CD3, CD4, CD8, CD45RA, CD27 and a live/dead dye, cells were sorted on a BD Aria II into four subsets based on CD45RA and CD27. Blood came from a few healthy volunteers, each fractionated into CD4 and CD8 T cells and then into four differentiation subsets. Around 130 ml of peripheral blood was collected from each donor, and PBMC were isolated from the blood using Ficoll-Paque PLUS density-gradient centrifugation. Sorted cells were lysed in RLT buffer, and RNA was extracted with a Qiagen RNeasy kit and stored at -80°C.

The library was produced with UMI-ligation and nested PCR. The beta constant-region primer was an equimolar mix of two oligonucleotides covering both TRBC1 and TRBC2. A single-stranded oligonucleotide bearing the SP2 primer plus a 12-nucleotide UMI was ligated onto the 3' end of the cDNA by T4 RNA ligase 1. The ligated cDNA went through four rounds of PCR with nested alpha and beta constant-region primers together with the SP2 primer. Incubation of the ligation reaction was carried out at 16 degrees C for about 19-24 hours. PCR2 was typically run as a SYBR Green qPCR and stopped at a predetermined threshold to prevent over-amplification. Agencourt AMPure XP magnetic beads were used for all purifications after the first. Library amounts were measured by Qubit and library quality was assessed on a TapeStation, where the main peak was expected at around 650 bp. Pooled libraries were sequenced on an Illumina MiSeq using v2 2x251 paired-end kits, and typically roughly 0.85-2.1 million reads were obtained per sample. Each sample library was pooled at roughly 4.4 nM, and roughly 5-8% PhiX was included to improve cluster recognition. The study's processing was this. Decombinator assigned V and J genes to Demultiplexor-processed FASTQ reads by tag matching, allowing a single base-pair mismatch. Collapsinator used UMIs to correct both sequencing errors and frequency errors arising from PCR heterogeneity. CDR3Translator translated TCRs and extracted CDR3s from the conserved cysteine to the FGXG phenylalanine, flagging non-productive sequences. Gini, Shannon entropy and inverse Simpson indices were calculated on repertoires subsampled to equal numbers of UMI-defined TCRs. Power-law fits to clonotype abundance distributions were performed by maximum likelihood within the linear range. For one naive CD8 sample, the pipeline and MIGEC produced similar UMI counts, unique TCR numbers and clonal distributions. In one analysis, naive TCRs also found in any memory subset of the same donor were removed from the naive repertoire. Repertoires were searched for some 7,000 CMV-associated CDR3 sequences compiled from VDJdb and a published dataset. TCRdb trimmed the raw reads at Q25, called clones with MiXCR and kept productive beta chains. Merged by CDR3 protein, the rows form single entries marked with the most common genes and DNA. The V and J calls here are based on TCRdb, not the publication. This sample gives 130,000 to 150,000 distinct CDR3 sequences in total; about 15% of them show up just once. The top ten clones comprise roughly 0.14% of the sample.

CDR1 and CDR2 (DFQATT, SNEGSKA) derive from the germline V gene (reference sequence). The CDR3 sequence holds 15 residues, the cysteine and phenylalanine included. The only DNA kept is the CDR3, 45 bases in frame from the first base. Trimming removed 6 bases from V and 3 bases from J, leaving 21 bases between the germline ends. This clonotype turned up a few times. Its antigen has not been determined. Base-call qualities are not available, and no considerably larger clone is one nucleotide away. The chain joins TRBV20-1 to TRBJ2-7; the D gene identity is not certain. The sequencing sample was made of naive CD4+ T cells from blood. According to the study, the label for this sample's cell subset or site signals: naive T cells, CD45RA high CD27+. The TCR was taken from a human donor in good health. The CDR3 reads CSAPRPDQVNYEQYF. The DNA is TGCAGTGCGCCACGCCCCGACCAGGTCAACTACGAGCAGTACTTC.